This TCR beta chain was sequenced in a study of cytomegalovirus exposure and HLA in healthy donors. Whole-study results and caveats: Cytomegalovirus-associated TCR beta chains were listed, numbering 150 to 200. Whilst most TCR sequences proved rare, a subset of public TCRs occurred across many donors. Researchers reported in a later analysis that a missense DCLRE1C variant was tied to TCR beta V- and J-gene trimming. The number of N-insertions in an Asian-associated ancestry cluster was reportedly below the 666-donor mean in a later analysis.

Amplification used 60 Vbeta primers and 13 Jbeta primers. Libraries were prepared by immunoSEQ multiplex PCR; TCRdb keeps only in-frame clonotypes and omits some of them. The table records under 200,000 clones, over 70% of them present only once. Deletions cut 5 bases from V and 6 bases from J, with 17 bases between. The CDR3 is 15 residues long. Germline assignment: CDR1 LNHDA and CDR2 SQIVND (reference sequence). Points on this clone: Its antigen remains unknown.

This chain links TRBV19 with TRBJ2-1; tentatively, D is TRBD1 (5 bases). Material for sequencing was PBMCs. The receptor comes from a man aged 35-49 years in good health and CMV-seropositive. The CDR3 sequence: CASSSGQPGINEQFF. The CDR3 coding sequence is TGTGCCAGTAGTTCCGGCCAGCCAGGGATCAATGAGCAGTTCTTC.